The 24 T cell receptor beta chains listed next were all sequenced from one sample in a study of technical replicates of blood from several donors. Method: immunoSEQ multiplex PCR; TCRdb's copy keeps in-frame clones and lacks some. The top ten hold roughly 0.34% of the sample, which has about 88,000 clones, approximately 95% seen once. Sequenced: T cells isolated from PBMCs. The origin of the receptors is a human donor in good health.

The V and J genes are TRBV27 and TRBJ2-7; 7 bases are shared with TRBD1. Per germline, CDR1 MNHEY and CDR2 SMNVEV (reference sequence). The CDR3 loop spans 14 amino acids. V lost 6 bases to trimming and J lost 0 bases; unmatched junction nucleotides: 5. Here the CDR3 reads CASSPRDSSYEQYF. For the CDR3, the DNA is TGTGCCAGCAGCCCACGGGACAGCTCCTACGAGCAGTACTTC.

The gene calls are TRBV5-8 and TRBJ1-1; a weak D match, TRBD1 (6 bases). With 4 bases removed from V and 11 bases from J, the gap between germline ends came to 15 bases. CDR1 and CDR2 from the germline V gene are SGHTS and YDEGEE. This CDR3 comprises 12 residues. CDR3 sequence reads: CASSPRGTGAFF. CDR3 sequence (DNA): TGTGCCAGCAGCCCAAGGGGGACCGGTGCTTTCTTT.

This clone was counted between two and nine times. The V call is TRBV7-9, the J call TRBJ2-1; TRBD1 matches at 7 bases. The CDR3 contains 12 residues. Unmatched junction bases numbered 5, after V lost 6 bases and J lost 9 bases. CDR1 and CDR2 (germline): SEHNR, FQNEAQ (reference sequence). This chain's CDR3 is CASSANRGEQFF. CDR3 bases: TGTGCCAGCAGTGCCAACAGGGGTGAGCAGTTCTTC.

Only one count was recorded for this clone. This chain links TRBV4-2 with TRBJ2-6, with 8 bases identical to TRBD1. Germline values: CDR1 LGHNA, CDR2 YNFKEQ. The CDR3 consists of 17 residues. The V gene end was trimmed by 3 bases and the J gene end by 0 bases; junction bases not matched to a gene: 4. CDR3 protein: CASSHYGQGSGANVLTF. DNA of the CDR3: TGTGCCAGCAGCCATTATGGACAGGGCTCTGGGGCCAACGTCCTGACTTTC.

The rearrangement links TRBV10-2 to TRBJ2-7, with 8 bases identical to TRBD2. The CDR3 length is 15 residues. The trim removed 3 bases at V and 4 bases at J, leaving 8 bases unmatched. The V gene's germline CDR1 is WSHSY and CDR2 SAAADI. CDR3 sequence: CASSETTGGGYEQYF. The CDR3 DNA is TGCGCCAGCAGTGAAACTACAGGCGGGGGGTACGAGCAGTACTTC.

The chain joins TRBV9 to TRBJ2-7, with D maybe TRBD2 (6 bases). Trimming took off 0 bases at V and 2 bases at J, with 12 bases between the two ends. CDR1 is SGDLS, CDR2 YYNGEE, per germline. The CDR3 sequence is 15 residues long. Here the CDR3 DNA reads TGTGCCAGCAGCGTAGATGGCGGGGTTACCTACGAGCAGTACTTC. Translation: CASSVDGGVTYEQYF.

This rearrangement joins TRBV23-1 to TRBJ2-3; 7 positions agree with TRBD1. TRBV23-1 qualifies as an ORF whose function is uncertain. The CDR3 extends over 16 amino acids. J lost 5 bases, V lost 8 bases, and 16 bases had no gene match. This chain's CDR3 is CASGTRDRDDIDTQYF. CDR3 nucleotides: TGCGCCAGCGGAACTAGAGACAGGGATGATATAGATACGCAGTATTTT.

This clone was found once. CDR3 region: CASSYGHYGYTF. In nucleotides, the CDR3 is TGTGCCAGCAGTTATGGGCATTATGGCTACACCTTC. The chain employs TRBV13 and TRBJ1-2; D remains unclear. This CDR3 comprises 12 residues. Germline CDR1 reads PRHDT; CDR2 reads FYEKMQ (reference sequence). V shed 6 bases and J shed 5 bases, with 10 bases lying between them.

The gene calls are TRBV5-4 and TRBJ1-5, with D hard to call. Deletions cut 2 bases from V and 1 base from J, with 13 bases between. Germline-derived CDR1 and CDR2 are SGHNT and YYREEE (reference sequence). The CDR3 has 16 residues. This CDR3 is CASSFFGDGSNQPQHF. The CDR3 DNA follows: TGTGCCAGCAGCTTTTTCGGCGACGGGAGCAATCAGCCCCAGCATTTT.

The V gene is TRBV7-3, the J gene TRBJ2-3; 9 bases are shared with TRBD1. The CDR3 extends over 17 amino acids. Germline loops: CDR1 SGHTA, CDR2 FQGTGA. Trimming at V came to 2 bases and at J to 3 bases, leaving 9 bases not matched to a gene. The CDR3 here is CASSLPSRDRVTDTQYF. Here the CDR3 DNA reads TGTGCCAGCAGCTTACCCTCCCGGGACAGGGTTACAGATACGCAGTATTTT.

CDR3 bases: TGTGCCAGCAGCTCCGGGACTGGAGCCTACGAGCAGTACTTC. As protein: CASSSGTGAYEQYF. This chain uses TRBV5-4 with TRBJ2-7, with D perhaps matching TRBD2 (6 bases). CDR3 size: 14 residues. V was trimmed by 3 bases and J by 2 bases, leaving 12 bases between them. Germline V CDR1 and CDR2: SGHNT, YYREEE (reference sequence). Full variable domain (rest looked up from reference TRBV5-4 and TRBJ2-7): ETGVTQSPTHLIKTRGQQVTLRCSSQSGHNTVSWYQQALGQGPQFIFQYYREEENGRGNFPPRFSGLQFPNYSSELNVNALELDDSALYLCASSSGTGAYEQYFGPGTRLTVT.

In this sample, this clone turned up once. This chain connects TRBV20-1 to TRBJ2-5; the D is unclear. The CDR3 runs 11 residues. Trimming took off 7 bases at V and 1 base at J, with 7 bases between the two ends. Germline V gene lookup returns CDR1 DFQATT and CDR2 SNEGSKA (reference sequence). The CDR3, as DNA: TGCAGTGTAATCCCCCAAGAGACCCAGTACTTC. It translates to CSVIPQETQYF.

The chain has TRBV10-3 and TRBJ2-7, with unresolved D. The CDR3 runs to 14 residues. CDR1 ENHRY and CDR2 SYGVKD come from the germline V gene. Trimming left V 0 bases short and J 4 bases short, with 10 bases between. The CDR3 region is CAISESGGWYEQYF. For the CDR3, the DNA is TGTGCCATCAGTGAGTCAGGCGGATGGTACGAGCAGTACTTC.

The chain combines TRBV9 with TRBJ2-5; 10 bases are a match to TRBD2. Losses at the gene ends were 0 bases for V and 5 bases for J; bases not matched to a gene: 10. The CDR3 has 17 residues. The germline gives CDR1 SGDLS, CDR2 YYNGEE. The CDR3 region is CASSVGVAGGFGETQYF. The CDR3 region has the DNA TGTGCCAGCAGCGTAGGGGTAGCGGGAGGTTTTGGGGAGACCCAGTACTTC.

This chain uses TRBV4-1 with TRBJ2-1, with 12 bases matching TRBD2. V trimming: 2 bases; J trimming: 3 bases; junction bases outside the gene matches: 8. Germline-derived CDR1 and CDR2 are MGHRA and YSYEKL. The CDR3 is made up of 18 amino acids. The CDR3 coding sequence is TGCGCCAGCAGCCAACCCTCCGGGACTAGCGGGTTCTACAATGAGCAGTTCTTC. This encodes CASSQPSGTSGFYNEQFF.

The chain combines TRBV25-1 with TRBJ2-3; D perhaps matches TRBD1 (6 bases). The V end lost 6 bases, the J end lost 4 bases, and 11 bases lay between the germline ends. The CDR3 extends over 13 amino acids. Germline CDR1 is MGHDK and CDR2 is SYGVNS. The CDR3 DNA reads TGTGCCAGCAGCCACTCAGGGGCAGATACGCAGTATTTT. This gives the protein CASSHSGADTQYF.

This clone has only one observation. This chain links TRBV6-5 with TRBJ1-5; D is perhaps TRBD1 (5 bases). The germline V and J ends were trimmed by 4 bases and 3 bases, with 13 bases remaining between them. Germline lookup yields CDR1 MNHEY and CDR2 SVGAGI. The CDR3 contains 15 residues. CDR3 in amino acids: CASSFDRSDNQPQHF. For the CDR3, the DNA is TGTGCCAGCAGTTTTGACAGAAGTGACAATCAGCCCCAGCATTTT.

V is TRBV5-1 and J is TRBJ2-5, with 14 positions matching TRBD2. V was clipped by 0 bases and J by 4 bases; unmatched bases: 8. The CDR3 extends over 18 amino acids. In germline, CDR1 is SGHRS, CDR2 YFSETQ. This CDR3 reads CASSLASGTSGRSETQYF. The CDR3 coding sequence is TGCGCCAGCAGCTTGGCCAGTGGGACTAGCGGGAGATCAGAGACCCAGTACTTC.

This sequence joins TRBV27 and TRBJ1-1; weak D call: TRBD1 (6 bases). The CDR3 spans 17 residues. Trimming cost V 8 bases and J 3 bases, with 25 bases left between them. Germline assignment: CDR1 MNHEY and CDR2 SMNVEV (reference sequence). This CDR3 is CASGRGKGSIWDTEAFF. As DNA, the CDR3 is TGTGCCAGCGGGAGGGGGAAAGGGTCCATTTGGGACACTGAAGCTTTCTTT.

This rearrangement joins TRBV2 to TRBJ2-3, with D uncertain. In germline, CDR1 is SNHLY, CDR2 FYNNEI. The CDR3 length is 15 residues. The ends were cut back, 1 base at V and 0 bases at J, with 8 bases in the middle. This CDR3 is CASSEGVASTDTQYF. Written as DNA, the CDR3 is TGTGCCAGCAGTGAAGGCGTAGCTAGCACAGATACGCAGTATTTT. Complete variable domain (other parts from reference TRBV2 and TRBJ2-3): EPEVTQTPSHQVTQMGQEVILRCVPISNHLYFYWYRQILGQKVEFLVSFYNNEISEKSEIFDDQFSVERPDGSNFTLKIRSTKLEDSAMYFCASSEGVASTDTQYFGPGTRLTVL.

The chain recombines TRBV2 with TRBJ2-7; 10 positions match TRBD2. This CDR3 has 15 amino acids. V was clipped by 9 bases and J by 3 bases; unmatched bases: 11. Germline V gene data show CDR1 as SNHLY and CDR2 as FYNNEI. CDR3 region: CASYLGLAENYEQYF. The CDR3 DNA sequence: TGTGCCAGTTATTTAGGACTAGCGGAGAACTACGAGCAGTACTTC. The full variable domain, in which reference TRBV2 and TRBJ2-7 provide the parts outside the CDR3, is EPEVTQTPSHQVTQMGQEVILRCVPISNHLYFYWYRQILGQKVEFLVSFYNNEISEKSEIFDDQFSVERPDGSNFTLKIRSTKLEDSAMYFCASYLGLAENYEQYFGPGTRLTVT.

V usage is TRBV5-1 and J usage is TRBJ2-3; a possible D gene is TRBD2 (5 bases). Trimming left V 0 bases short and J 1 base short, with 12 bases between. Germline V lookup: CDR1 SGHRS, CDR2 YFSETQ. The CDR3 sequence is 16 residues long. The CDR3 loop reads CASSLGAAGGTDTQYF. CDR3 DNA: TGCGCCAGCAGCTTGGGAGCGGCAGGTGGCACAGATACGCAGTATTTT. The full variable domain, its missing parts supplied by reference TRBV5-1 and TRBJ2-3, is KAGVTQTPRYLIKTRGQQVTLSCSPISGHRSVSWYQQTPGQGLQFLFEYFSETQRNKGNFPGRFSGRQFSNSRSEMNVSTLELGDSALYLCASSLGAAGGTDTQYFGPGTRLTVL.

V and J are TRBV29-1 and TRBJ1-5; 7 bases are shared with TRBD1. The CDR3 extends over 14 amino acids. V was pared by 5 bases and J by 6 bases, with 10 bases of the junction left unmatched. Germline V gene sequence: CDR1 SQVTM, CDR2 ANQGSEA. The CDR3 region has the DNA TGCAGCGTTCTAATCGACAGGGACGGTCAGCCCCAGCATTTT. It codes for CSVLIDRDGQPQHF.

The chain recombines TRBV7-6 with TRBJ1-1; 10 nucleotides agree with TRBD1. V lost 4 bases to trimming and J lost 5 bases; unmatched junction nucleotides: 4. The CDR3 extends over 14 amino acids. Germline assignment: CDR1 SGHVS and CDR2 FNYEAQ. The CDR3 loop is CASSSDRGLTEAFF. DNA of the CDR3: TGTGCCAGCAGCTCAGACAGGGGGCTTACTGAAGCTTTCTTT. Looking up the rest from reference TRBV7-6 and TRBJ1-1 gives the full variable domain: GAGVSQSPRYKVTKRGQDVALRCDPISGHVSLYWYRQALGQGPEFLTYFNYEAQQDKSGLPNDRFSAERPEGSISTLTIQRTEQRDSAMYRCASSSDRGLTEAFFGQGTRLTVV.